The subject of this entry is one TCR beta chain. The data originate from a study of blood T cell repertoires in COVID-19. Study at large: Samples taken during acute and convalescent COVID-19 were collected in the United States, Italy and Spain. From T cells, B-cell-depleted T cells, or PBMCs came the material, which was cDNA or gDNA.

Trimming took off 5 bases at V and 7 bases at J, with 20 bases between the two ends. The CDR3 sequence is 15 residues long. Germline assignment: CDR1 MDHEN and CDR2 SYDVKM. Recruitment covered about 25 US areas and drew participants whose ages spanned roughly 18 to 89 years. Categorization into cohorts depended on clinical history that participants reported. Sequenced by immunoSEQ multiplex PCR; TCRdb stores in-frame clones only, minus some. The table records approximately 250,000 clones, about 82% of them present only once. This TCR was recovered from a woman between 45 and 60 years old with acute COVID-19. Sequenced: PBMCs or T cells enriched from blood (not recorded which). The V and J genes are TRBV28 and TRBJ1-2; D perhaps matches TRBD1 (6 bases). The CDR3 sequence is CASSLHVGGGGGYTF. CDR3 coding DNA: TGTGCCAGCAGTCTCCATGTAGGGGGGGGCGGTGGCTACACCTTC.